This passage covers 24 T cell receptor beta chains from one sample sequenced in a study of blood T cell repertoires in COVID-19. Sequencing used immunoSEQ multiplex PCR; TCRdb keeps in-frame clones, though not all of them. The repertoire has over 350,000 clones, 90% to 95% of them found once; the top ten carry just over 0.85%. What was sequenced was PBMCs or T cells enriched from blood (not recorded which). Receptors were obtained from a woman in her forties who had been exposed to COVID-19.

This chain links TRBV10-2 with TRBJ2-3; no reliable D call. Germline CDR1 reads WSHSY; CDR2 reads SAAADI. Trimming removed 0 bases from V and 2 bases from J, with 6 bases in between. This CDR3 comprises 14 residues. CDR3 region: CASSESSATDTQYF. CDR3 nucleotide sequence: TGCGCCAGCAGTGAGTCTAGTGCCACAGATACGCAGTATTTT.

This sequence joins TRBV27 and TRBJ2-5; the D gene is possibly TRBD1 (5 bases). The CDR3 has 14 amino acids. V was cut by 5 bases and J by 2 bases, with 12 bases left in between. Germline V gene lookup returns CDR1 MNHEY and CDR2 SMNVEV (reference sequence). As DNA, the CDR3 is TGTGCCAGCAGTATTAATAGGGGACAAGAGACCCAGTACTTC. Translated, it gives CASSINRGQETQYF.

The chain has TRBV5-4 and TRBJ1-2, with 9 bases that match TRBD1. This CDR3 has 15 residues. From germline, CDR1 is SGHNT and CDR2 YYREEE (reference sequence). J gave up 2 bases and V 8 bases, and 10 bases lay outside the gene matches. This chain's CDR3 is CASGDRERQNYGYTF. The CDR3 bases are TGTGCCAGTGGGGACAGGGAGCGTCAAAACTATGGCTACACCTTC.

This chain links TRBV5-4 with TRBJ1-5; TRBD1 is a possible D gene (6 bases). The V gene's germline CDR1 is SGHNT and CDR2 YYREEE (reference sequence). The V end lost 4 bases, the J end lost 3 bases, and 11 bases lay between the germline ends. There are 14 residues in the CDR3. CDR3 region: CASSVGQNNQPQHF. The CDR3 nucleotides read TGTGCCAGCAGCGTGGGACAAAACAATCAGCCCCAGCATTTT.

The chain couples TRBV18 to TRBJ1-4; possibly TRBD1 for D (5 bases). Germline CDR1 reads KGHSH; CDR2 reads LQKENI. This CDR3 has 15 residues. V lost 2 bases to trimming and J lost 11 bases, with 18 bases between them. CDR3 sequence (DNA): TGTGCCAGCTCACCAGACTTCCAGGAGGGGACCAAACTGTTTTTT. It is translated as CASSPDFQEGTKLFF.

The chain couples TRBV6-5 to TRBJ1-1; tentative D call: TRBD1 (6 bases). The V gene lost 6 bases and the J gene lost 5 bases, with 10 bases spanning the gap. The germline CDR1 and CDR2 sequences are MNHEY and SVGAGI. The CDR3 has 12 amino acids. CDR3 DNA sequence: TGTGCCAGCAGGGGGAGGGGGACTGAAGCTTTCTTT. It specifies CASRGRGTEAFF.

This clone has only one observation. V gene TRBV2 combines with J gene TRBJ1-2, with D perhaps TRBD1 (5 bases). CDR1 and CDR2 (germline): SNHLY, FYNNEI. Trimming took 5 bases from V and 4 from J, leaving 17 bases between them. The CDR3 runs to 15 residues. The CDR3 DNA reads TGTGCCAGCAGTTCCCAGCGGGGGATGAGCTATGGCTACACCTTC. The encoded protein is CASSSQRGMSYGYTF.

The chain is built from TRBV27 and TRBJ2-1; TRBD1 matches at 11 bases. Germline V lookup: CDR1 MNHEY, CDR2 SMNVEV (reference sequence). After removal of 5 bases from V and 8 bases from J, the junction contained 8 bases not matched to a gene. The CDR3 runs to 15 residues. CDR3 nucleotide sequence: TGTGCCAGCAGTGCACGGACAGGGGGCCTAGATGAGCAGTTCTTC. It translates to CASSARTGGLDEQFF.

V is TRBV5-1 and J is TRBJ2-7; 7 bases are a match to TRBD1. This CDR3 is built from 14 residues. V lost 4 bases and J lost 6; bases outside the gene matches: 10. Germline V gene sequence: CDR1 SGHRS, CDR2 YFSETQ. The CDR3 DNA sequence: TGCGCCAGCAGCCCTAGGGGACAGTCGGGCGAGCAGTACTTC. Amino acids: CASSPRGQSGEQYF.

The chain is built from TRBV24-1 and TRBJ2-7; 13 nucleotides line up with TRBD2. Germline V CDR1 and CDR2: KGHDR, SFDVKD. V gave up 7 bases and J gave up 1 base; unmatched junction bases: 3. This CDR3 region has 15 residues. The CDR3 region has the DNA TGTGCCACCAGCGCGGGACTAGCGGGATCCTACGAGCAGTACTTC. The encoded protein is CATSAGLAGSYEQYF.

The rearrangement uses TRBV27 and TRBJ1-2, with D possibly being TRBD1 (5 bases). The V and J ends lost 8 bases and 8 bases respectively, with 24 bases between them. This CDR3 has 15 residues. The V gene's germline CDR1 is MNHEY and CDR2 SMNVEV (reference sequence). For the CDR3, the DNA is TGTGCCAGCCTGGACGGGAGTTCGCCGGGGGGGGGCTACACCTTC. This gives the protein CASLDGSSPGGGYTF.

In its sample, this clone was seen once. V usage is TRBV7-2 and J usage is TRBJ2-7; possible D gene TRBD2, 5 bases. The germline V gene has CDR1 SGHTA and CDR2 FQGNSA. V was pared by 0 bases and J by 2 bases, with 14 bases between. The CDR3 covers 16 residues. CDR3 coding DNA: TGTGCCAGCAGCTTAGCGCGGAGGCAAGGACCCTACGAGCAGTACTTC. It encodes CASSLARRQGPYEQYF.

The J gene is TRBJ1-2, the V gene TRBV6-5; 11 bases align to TRBD1. The CDR3 covers 14 residues. J lost 6 bases, V lost 6 bases, and 6 bases had no gene match. Germline assignment: CDR1 MNHEY and CDR2 SVGAGI. The CDR3 nucleotides are TGTGCCAGCAGCTCCAAGGACAGGGGGCATGGCTACACCTTC. Residues: CASSSKDRGHGYTF.

The V call is TRBV18, the J call TRBJ1-2, with 8 bases that match TRBD1. The CDR3 has 16 residues. V trimming: 0 bases; J trimming: 9 bases; junction bases outside the gene matches: 12. CDR1 is KGHSH, CDR2 LQKENI, per germline. The CDR3: CASSPPGRGQVVSYTF. The CDR3 DNA reads as TGTGCCAGCTCACCACCGGGCAGGGGGCAAGTGGTTAGCTACACCTTC. Complete variable domain (other parts from reference TRBV18 and TRBJ1-2): NAGVMQNPRHLVRRRGQEARLRCSPMKGHSHVYWYRQLPEEGLKFMVYLQKENIIDESGMPKERFSAEFPKEGPSILRIQQVVRGDSAAYFCASSPPGRGQVVSYTFGSGTRLTVV.

This chain uses TRBV14 with TRBJ2-7; 12 bases agree with TRBD1. Germline V CDR1 and CDR2: SGHDN, FVKESK. The V segment lost 1 base and the J segment 6 bases; nucleotides outside the gene matches: 1. The CDR3 extends over 14 amino acids. This chain's CDR3 is CASSQGGQGAEQYF. The CDR3 DNA reads TGTGCCAGCAGCCAAGGGGGACAGGGGGCCGAGCAGTACTTC.

With regard to this clone: The junction shows a germline mismatch at one end, possibly a read error. V and J are TRBV20-1 and TRBJ1-2; 7 bases fit TRBD1. Per germline, CDR1 DFQATT and CDR2 SNEGSKA (reference sequence). CDR3 length equals 11 residues. The CDR3 coding sequence is TGCAGTCCTTTCCTGGTAGGGGGCGTCAGTTTC. Amino acid sequence: CSPFLVGGVSF.

V and J are TRBV7-9 and TRBJ1-5, with D maybe TRBD1 (5 bases). Between the trimmed V and J ends, which lost 5 bases and 4 bases, there was a span of 18 bases. Germline lookup yields CDR1 SEHNR and CDR2 FQNEAQ (reference sequence). The CDR3 is 16 residues long. The CDR3 loop is CASSPEGVRINQPQHF. The CDR3 nucleotides are TGTGCCAGCAGCCCAGAAGGGGTCAGAATAAATCAGCCCCAGCATTTT.

The gene calls are TRBV5-6 and TRBJ1-5; D is ambiguous. Trimming pared 3 bases from V and 1 base from J, leaving 17 bases between. CDR1 and CDR2 from the germline V gene are SGHDT and YYEEEE. The CDR3 is 17 amino acids. The DNA of the CDR3 is TGTGCCAGCAGCTGTGAGGGTCGGCAGAAAAGCAATCAGCCCCAGCATTTT. It translates to CASSCEGRQKSNQPQHF.

This chain uses TRBV12-3 or TRBV12-4 with TRBJ2-7; perhaps TRBD1 as D (5 bases). With 6 bases removed from V and 4 bases from J, the gap between germline ends came to 10 bases. The CDR3 consists of 12 residues. The CDR3 DNA reads TGTGCCAGCAGATTAAGACAGTACGAGCAGTACTTC. Translating it yields CASRLRQYEQYF.

V and J are TRBV6-6 and TRBJ2-7, with 10 positions matching TRBD1. Germline-derived CDR1 and CDR2 are MNHNY and SVGAGI (reference sequence). The J segment lost 1 base and the V segment lost 6 bases, leaving 9 bases of the junction unmatched. There are 16 residues in the CDR3. CDR3 in amino acids: CASRPFDRGLSYEQYF. DNA of the CDR3: TGTGCCAGCAGACCCTTTGACAGGGGGCTGTCCTACGAGCAGTACTTC.

The chain is built from TRBV7-9 and TRBJ2-1; TRBD2 matches at 11 bases. Germline CDR1 SEHNR, CDR2 FQNEAQ (reference sequence). With V trimmed by 4 bases and J by 1 base, 9 bases remained unmatched. This CDR3 contains 18 residues. As DNA, the CDR3 is TGTGCCAGCAGCTCACCCAGACTAGCGGGGCTGTCCTACAATGAGCAGTTCTTC. The encoded protein is CASSSPRLAGLSYNEQFF.

The chain is built from TRBV19 and TRBJ2-5, with 8 bases lining up with TRBD1. Germline loops: CDR1 LNHDA, CDR2 SQIVND (reference sequence). The trim removed 4 bases at V and 6 bases at J, leaving 4 bases unmatched. The CDR3 runs to 13 residues. CDR3 region: CASSTGQGKTQYF. The CDR3 nucleotides are TGTGCCAGTAGTACCGGACAGGGAAAGACCCAGTACTTC.

The V call is TRBV27, the J call TRBJ1-1, with D unresolved. The germline V gene has CDR1 MNHEY and CDR2 SMNVEV (reference sequence). V was clipped by 6 bases and J by 2 bases, with 10 bases between them. The CDR3 loop spans 13 amino acids. CDR3 DNA: TGTGCCAGCAGACGGCGGGGTAACACTGAAGCTTTCTTT. It encodes CASRRRGNTEAFF.

This rearrangement joins TRBV7-2 to TRBJ2-7; D is ambiguous. Trimming stripped 3 bases from V and 3 bases from J, with 3 bases between. The germline V gene encodes CDR1 SGHTA and CDR2 FQGNSA. The CDR3 is 11 amino acids. The chain's CDR3 is CASSFHYEQYF. The CDR3 nucleotides are TGTGCCAGCAGCTTTCACTACGAGCAGTACTTC.